This T cell receptor beta chain derives from a study of T cells in Graves' hyperthyroidism and ophthalmopathy (dated by TCRdb to between 2019 and 2020). Looking at the study overall: Peripheral blood samples were taken at the time of initial diagnosis, prior to any treatment. A discovery cohort of about 96 patients, roughly 45 with Graves' ophthalmopathy and about 58 with stable Graves' hyperthyroidism, was used to find distinguishing TCR V-J signatures. Prospective prediction of ophthalmopathy was tested in an independent validation cohort of fewer than 20 hyperthyroidism patients and roughly 16 patients who later progressed to ophthalmopathy. The 100 discovery patients were randomly split 7:3 into training and test sets. The study also compared thyroid tissue and blood T-cell repertoires from 6 or 7 Graves' hyperthyroidism patients. After blood sampling, hyperthyroidism patients were treated with methimazole at a starting dose of 30 mg daily, and ophthalmopathy patients were treated with high-dose intravenous methylprednisolone. According to the paper, TCR Vbeta CDR3 sequencing was carried out on about 140 peripheral blood samples, which came from approximately 41 ophthalmopathy, around 75 hyperthyroidism and around 17 progressor patients.

Stable Graves' hyperthyroidism was defined as no progression to ophthalmopathy during 18 months of follow-up. Hyperthyroidism patients were newly diagnosed, had a disease duration of under 2 months, and were aged 18 to 65 years. Exclusion was applied to patients with uncontrolled infections, other autoimmune diseases, pregnancy or lactation. Diagnoses were established on the basis of clinical symptoms, serum thyroxine and TRAb, thyroid ultrasound, and orbital computed tomography. PBMCs were separated from over 9 ml of fresh peripheral blood using Ficoll-Paque density gradient centrifugation. Total RNA was extracted using Trizol reagent, and RNA quality was assessed on an Agilent 2100 Bioanalyzer. This clonotype was observed a few times. This receptor's antigen is unknown. The record has no base qualities; no much larger clone is one base away. TCR beta CDR3 regions were amplified from RNA transcripts. The first round of RT-PCR for the TCR CDR3 was performed with the HTBI primer set and the Qiagen OneStep RT-PCR kit. Libraries were constructed in a second round of multiplex PCR, after which size selection and purification were carried out. Libraries were sequenced paired-end with 100 bp reads on an Illumina HiSeq2000. In the original analysis: SOAPnuke was used to process the raw data, with reads discarded if the reads contained adapters or uncalled bases, had a mean Phred below 15, or lacked an exact constant-primer or identifier match. High-quality paired reads were merged using COPE v1.2.5, and each unique nucleotide sequence was defined as a clonotype. MiTCR v1.1 was used to align clonotypes to the IMGT TRBV, TRBD and TRBJ reference segments. The analysis was restricted to V-J combinations with a frequency above 0.0001, which together covered roughly 99% of the repertoires. A TCS score was defined as the ratio of F50 (clonal expansion) to E x V (chaos), with BLOSUM62-based TCRdist applied between CDR3 peptides within each V-J. Welch's t-statistics and random forest reduced some 510 V-J features to 10 to 15, which were used in a naive Bayes classifier (R e1071). Using fastp at Q25 and MiXCR, TCRdb reprocessed the public reads and kept productive beta chains. When rows share a CDR3 protein, they turn into one entry using the most common DNA and genes. These V and J calls are TCRdb output, not the study's own analysis. The sample contains approximately 640,000 distinct CDR3 sequences, about 16% of them found a single time. Around 4% of the sample is taken by the ten largest.

The germline V end is reduced by 3 bases and the J end by 4 bases; junction bases left unmatched: 6. From its cysteine to its phenylalanine, the CDR3 spans 16 amino acids. Here the CDR3 DNA is all that survives: 48 bases in frame from base 1. From the germline V gene, CDR1 is KGHSH and CDR2 is LQKENI. What the research found in general, with its limitations: In validation, the model predicted progression to ophthalmopathy with over 60% sensitivity and over 72% specificity, a median of 6.5 months before onset. A 13 V-J signature model separated ophthalmopathy from stable hyperthyroidism, with 87.88% sensitivity and roughly 81% specificity in cross-validation and 80%/75% in testing. Sample size was not statistically predetermined, and blinding of investigators to group allocation was not performed. Most expanded thyroid clonotypes (frequency above 0.001) were also detected in blood, a finding suggesting that blood repertoires may reflect thyroid immune responses.

The chain joins TRBV18 to TRBJ2-1; TRBD2 lines up with 10 middle nucleotides. The origin of this receptor is a woman aged 25 to 45 with Graves' hyperthyroidism. The source material was blood. This receptor has the CDR3 CASSPFGLAAYNEQFF. The DNA is as follows: TGTGCCAGCTCACCCTTCGGACTAGCGGCGTACAATGAGCAGTTCTTC.